This TCR beta chain is drawn from a study of blood T cell repertoires in COVID-19. Turning to the study itself: Donors in the United States, Italy and Spain gave samples during acute or convalescent COVID-19. T cells, B-cell-depleted T cells, or PBMCs provided the cDNA or gDNA that served as material.

Authors' methods: It was from reference gene primer amplification that nucleated cell counts were estimated. The assay was immunoSEQ multiplex PCR, and TCRdb's table has in-frame clones only and misses some. V, J and clone size were drawn from that table, and D and trimming were deduced from the DNA. This table holds 84,000 or so clones, about 83% found once. This receptor was identified in a human donor in a cohort sampled during active COVID-19. The specimen was peripheral blood.

The CDR3 nucleotides read TGTGCCAGCAGCTTTAGCGGAAACCAAGAGACCCAGTACTTC. Its protein product is CASSFSGNQETQYF. The chain combines TRBV7-9 with TRBJ2-5, with D perhaps matching TRBD2 (6 bases). The CDR3 loop spans 14 amino acids. Germline V gives CDR1 SEHNR, CDR2 FQNEAQ (reference sequence). Trimming took off 3 bases at V and 0 bases at J, with 8 bases between the two ends.